This T cell receptor (beta chain) was recorded in a study of control samples from healthy donors and cancer patients. Profiling relied on immunoSEQ multiplex PCR, and the TCRdb table lists in-frame clones only, not all of them. Of about 170,000 clones in the sample, 90% to 95% are singletons; the top ten hold over 1.3%. The length of the CDR3 is 16 residues. The ends were cut back, 6 bases at V and 0 bases at J, with 15 bases in the middle. From germline, CDR1 is MDHEN and CDR2 SYDVKM. The material sequenced was blood. V gene TRBV28 combines with J gene TRBJ1-3; D not resolved. The receptor comes from a woman under 30 in good health. As DNA, the CDR3 is TGTGCCAGCAGCCTTGGACCTGGGTACTCTGGAAACACCATATATTTT. This gives the protein CASSLGPGYSGNTIYF.